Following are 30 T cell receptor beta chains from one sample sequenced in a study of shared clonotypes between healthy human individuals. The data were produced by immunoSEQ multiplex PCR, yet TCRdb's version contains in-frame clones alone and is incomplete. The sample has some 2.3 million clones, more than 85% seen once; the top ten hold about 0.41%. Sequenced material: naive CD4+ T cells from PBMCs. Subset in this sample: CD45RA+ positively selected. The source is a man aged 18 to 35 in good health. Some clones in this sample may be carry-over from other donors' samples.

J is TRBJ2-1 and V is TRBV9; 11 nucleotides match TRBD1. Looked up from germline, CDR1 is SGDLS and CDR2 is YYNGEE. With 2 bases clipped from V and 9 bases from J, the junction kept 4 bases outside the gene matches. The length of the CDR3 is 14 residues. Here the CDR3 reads CASSVGQGAIEQFF. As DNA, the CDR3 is TGTGCCAGCAGCGTTGGACAGGGGGCGATTGAGCAGTTCTTC.

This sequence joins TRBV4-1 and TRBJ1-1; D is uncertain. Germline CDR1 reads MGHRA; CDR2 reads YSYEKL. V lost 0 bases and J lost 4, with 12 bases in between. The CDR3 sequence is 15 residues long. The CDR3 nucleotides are TGCGCCAGCAGCCAAGATGGCAGGAGGACCACTGAAGCTTTCTTT. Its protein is CASSQDGRRTTEAFF.

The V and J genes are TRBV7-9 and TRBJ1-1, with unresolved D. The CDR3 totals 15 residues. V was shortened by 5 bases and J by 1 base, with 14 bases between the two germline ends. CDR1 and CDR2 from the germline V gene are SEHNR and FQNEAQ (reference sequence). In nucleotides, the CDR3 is TGTGCCAGCAGCCTCTGGGCAGGATCGAACACTGAAGCTTTCTTT. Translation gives CASSLWAGSNTEAFF.

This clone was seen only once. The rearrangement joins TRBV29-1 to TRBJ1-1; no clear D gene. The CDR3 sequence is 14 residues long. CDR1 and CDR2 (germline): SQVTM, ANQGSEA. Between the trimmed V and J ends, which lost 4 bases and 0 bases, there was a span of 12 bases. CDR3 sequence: CSVGLKTMNTEAFF. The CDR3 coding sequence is TGCAGCGTTGGTTTGAAGACTATGAACACTGAAGCTTTCTTT. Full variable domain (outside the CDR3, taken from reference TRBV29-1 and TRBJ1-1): SAVISQKPSRDICQRGTSLTIQCQVDSQVTMMFWYRQQPGQSLTLIATANQGSEATYESGFVIDKFPISRPNLTFSTLTVSNMSPEDSSIYLCSVGLKTMNTEAFFGQGTRLTVV.

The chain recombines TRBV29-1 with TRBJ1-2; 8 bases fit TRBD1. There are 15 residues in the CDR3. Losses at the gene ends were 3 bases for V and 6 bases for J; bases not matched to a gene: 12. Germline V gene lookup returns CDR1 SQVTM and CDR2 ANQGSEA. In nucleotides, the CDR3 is TGCAGCGTTGAGAGGGGGACAGGAAGTTCAAATGGCTACACCTTC. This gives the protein CSVERGTGSSNGYTF.

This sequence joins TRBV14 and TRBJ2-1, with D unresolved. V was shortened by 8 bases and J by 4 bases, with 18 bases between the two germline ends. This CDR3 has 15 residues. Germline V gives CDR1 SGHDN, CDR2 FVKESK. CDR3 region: CASDPGPLTYNEQFF. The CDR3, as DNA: TGTGCCAGCGACCCTGGTCCCCTGACTTACAATGAGCAGTTCTTC.

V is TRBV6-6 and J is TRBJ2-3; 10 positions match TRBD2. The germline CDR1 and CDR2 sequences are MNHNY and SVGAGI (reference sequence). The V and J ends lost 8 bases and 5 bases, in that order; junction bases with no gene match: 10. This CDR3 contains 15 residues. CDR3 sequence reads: CASLLAGGFRDTQYF. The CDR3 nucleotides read TGTGCCAGCTTGTTAGCGGGAGGCTTCAGAGATACGCAGTATTTT.

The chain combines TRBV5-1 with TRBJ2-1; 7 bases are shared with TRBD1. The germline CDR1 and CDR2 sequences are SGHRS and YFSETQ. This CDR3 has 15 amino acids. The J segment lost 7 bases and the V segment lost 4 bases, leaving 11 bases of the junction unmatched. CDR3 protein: CASSEGTAVRNEQFF. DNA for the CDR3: TGCGCCAGCAGCGAGGGGACAGCCGTACGGAATGAGCAGTTCTTC.

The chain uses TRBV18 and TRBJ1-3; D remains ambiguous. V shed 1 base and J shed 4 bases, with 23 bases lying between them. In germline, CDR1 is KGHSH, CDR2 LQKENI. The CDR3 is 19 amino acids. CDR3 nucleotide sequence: TGTGCCAGCTCACCACTCCACGGGCCCACGTCCTCAGCGGGAAACACCATATATTTT. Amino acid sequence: CASSPLHGPTSSAGNTIYF.

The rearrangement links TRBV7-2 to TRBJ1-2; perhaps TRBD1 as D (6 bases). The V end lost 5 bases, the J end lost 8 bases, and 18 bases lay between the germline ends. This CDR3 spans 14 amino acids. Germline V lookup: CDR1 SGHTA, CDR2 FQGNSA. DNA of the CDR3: TGTGCCAGCAGCCTCTCGGGGGGCGCTAAAGGCTACACCTTC. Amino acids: CASSLSGGAKGYTF.

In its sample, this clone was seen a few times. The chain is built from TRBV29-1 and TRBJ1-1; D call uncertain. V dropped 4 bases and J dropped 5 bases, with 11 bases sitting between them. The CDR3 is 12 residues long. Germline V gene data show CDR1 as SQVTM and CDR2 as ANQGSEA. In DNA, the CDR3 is TGCAGCGTTGGGACGGAGCGAACTGAAGCTTTCTTT. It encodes CSVGTERTEAFF. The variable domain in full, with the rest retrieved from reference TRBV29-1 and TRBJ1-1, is SAVISQKPSRDICQRGTSLTIQCQVDSQVTMMFWYRQQPGQSLTLIATANQGSEATYESGFVIDKFPISRPNLTFSTLTVSNMSPEDSSIYLCSVGTERTEAFFGQGTRLTVV.

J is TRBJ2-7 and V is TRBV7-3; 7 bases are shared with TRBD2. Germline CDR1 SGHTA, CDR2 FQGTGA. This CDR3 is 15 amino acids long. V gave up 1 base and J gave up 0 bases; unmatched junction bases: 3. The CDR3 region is CASSLIREDSYEQYF. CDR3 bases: TGTGCCAGCAGCTTAATACGGGAGGACTCCTACGAGCAGTACTTC.

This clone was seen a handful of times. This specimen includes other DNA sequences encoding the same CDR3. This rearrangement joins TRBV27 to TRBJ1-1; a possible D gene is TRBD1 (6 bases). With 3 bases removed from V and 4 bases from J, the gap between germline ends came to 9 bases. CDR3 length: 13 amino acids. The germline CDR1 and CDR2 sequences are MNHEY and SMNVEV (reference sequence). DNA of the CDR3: TGTGCCAGCAGTTTCCTCAGGGGCACTGAAGCTTTCTTT. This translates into CASSFLRGTEAFF.

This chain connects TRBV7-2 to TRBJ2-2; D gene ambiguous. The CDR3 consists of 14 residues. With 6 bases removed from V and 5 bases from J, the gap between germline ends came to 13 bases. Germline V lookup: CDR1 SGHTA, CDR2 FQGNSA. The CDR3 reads CASSPRSLTGELFF. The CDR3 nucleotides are TGTGCCAGCAGTCCGAGGTCTTTAACCGGGGAGCTGTTTTTT.

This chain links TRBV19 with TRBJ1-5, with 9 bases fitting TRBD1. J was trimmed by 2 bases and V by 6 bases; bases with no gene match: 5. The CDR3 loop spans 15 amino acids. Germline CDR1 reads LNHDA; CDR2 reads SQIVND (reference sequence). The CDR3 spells CASSLTGGGNQPQHF. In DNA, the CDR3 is TGTGCCAGTAGCCTAACAGGGGGCGGCAATCAGCCCCAGCATTTT. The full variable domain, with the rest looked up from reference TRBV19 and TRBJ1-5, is DGGITQSPKYLFRKEGQNVTLSCEQNLNHDAMYWYRQDPGQGLRLIYYSQIVNDFQKGDIAEGYSVSREKKESFPLTVTSAQKNPTAFYLCASSLTGGGNQPQHFGDGTRLSIL.

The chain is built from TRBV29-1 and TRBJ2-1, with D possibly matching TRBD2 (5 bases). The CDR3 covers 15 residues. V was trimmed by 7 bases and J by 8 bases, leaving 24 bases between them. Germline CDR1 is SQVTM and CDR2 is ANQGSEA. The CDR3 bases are TGCAGCGCCCGGACTCCTGTTGGGTCTGGCGATGAGCAGTTCTTC. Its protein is CSARTPVGSGDEQFF.

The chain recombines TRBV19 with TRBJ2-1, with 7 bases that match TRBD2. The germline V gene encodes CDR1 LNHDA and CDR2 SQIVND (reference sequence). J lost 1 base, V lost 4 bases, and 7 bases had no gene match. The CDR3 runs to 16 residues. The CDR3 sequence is CASSSRGSRSYNEQFF. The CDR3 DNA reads TGTGCCAGTAGTAGCCGCGGGAGTCGGTCCTACAATGAGCAGTTCTTC.

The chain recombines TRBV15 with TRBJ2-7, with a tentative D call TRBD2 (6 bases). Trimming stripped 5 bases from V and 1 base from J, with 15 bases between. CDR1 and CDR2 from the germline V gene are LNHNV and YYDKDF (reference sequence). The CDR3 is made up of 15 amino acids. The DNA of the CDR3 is TGTGCCACCAGCGGGCGGGGCAGGCGTTCCTACGAGCAGTACTTC. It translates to CATSGRGRRSYEQYF.

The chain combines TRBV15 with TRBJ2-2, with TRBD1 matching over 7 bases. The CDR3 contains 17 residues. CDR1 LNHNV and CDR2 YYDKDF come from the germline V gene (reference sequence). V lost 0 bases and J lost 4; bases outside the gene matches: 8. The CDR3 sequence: CATSRDYQGVGTGELFF. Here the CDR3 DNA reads TGTGCCACCAGCAGAGATTATCAGGGGGTGGGCACCGGGGAGCTGTTTTTT.

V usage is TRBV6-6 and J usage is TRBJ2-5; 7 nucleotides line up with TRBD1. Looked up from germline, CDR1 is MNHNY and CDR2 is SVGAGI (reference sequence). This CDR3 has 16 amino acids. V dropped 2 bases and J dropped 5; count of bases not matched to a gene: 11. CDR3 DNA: TGTGCCAGCAGTTACCCGGGCAGGGGGTTGGGCGAGACCCAGTACTTC. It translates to CASSYPGRGLGETQYF.

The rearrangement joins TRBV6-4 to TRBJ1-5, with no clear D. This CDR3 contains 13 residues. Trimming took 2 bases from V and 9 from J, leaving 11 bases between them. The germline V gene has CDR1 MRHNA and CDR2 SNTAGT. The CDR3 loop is CASSDRVWGPQHF. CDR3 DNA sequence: TGTGCCAGCAGTGACAGGGTCTGGGGGCCCCAGCATTTT.

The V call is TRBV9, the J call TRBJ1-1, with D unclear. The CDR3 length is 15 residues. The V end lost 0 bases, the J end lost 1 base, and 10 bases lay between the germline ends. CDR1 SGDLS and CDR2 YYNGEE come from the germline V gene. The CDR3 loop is CASSVVGVGNTEAFF. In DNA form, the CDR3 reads TGTGCCAGCAGCGTAGTCGGAGTTGGGAACACTGAAGCTTTCTTT.

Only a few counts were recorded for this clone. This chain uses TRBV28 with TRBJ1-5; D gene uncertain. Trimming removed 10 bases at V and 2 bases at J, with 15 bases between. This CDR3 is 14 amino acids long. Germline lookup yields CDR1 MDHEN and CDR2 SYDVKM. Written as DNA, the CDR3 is TGTGCCATCCCCGACGAGGGCGGCAATCAGCCCCAGCATTTT. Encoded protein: CAIPDEGGNQPQHF. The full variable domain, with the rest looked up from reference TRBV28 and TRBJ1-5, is DVKVTQSSRYLVKRTGEKVFLECVQDMDHENMFWYRQDPGLGLRLIYFSYDVKMKEKGDIPEGYSVSREKKERFSLILESASTNQTSMYLCAIPDEGGNQPQHFGDGTRLSIL.

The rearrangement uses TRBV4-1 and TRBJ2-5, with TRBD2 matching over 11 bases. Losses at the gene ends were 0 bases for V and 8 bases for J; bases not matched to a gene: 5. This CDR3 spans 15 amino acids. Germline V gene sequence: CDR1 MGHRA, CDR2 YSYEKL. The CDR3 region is CASSQDLTSGNTQYF. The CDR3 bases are TGCGCCAGCAGCCAAGATCTGACTAGCGGGAACACCCAGTACTTC.

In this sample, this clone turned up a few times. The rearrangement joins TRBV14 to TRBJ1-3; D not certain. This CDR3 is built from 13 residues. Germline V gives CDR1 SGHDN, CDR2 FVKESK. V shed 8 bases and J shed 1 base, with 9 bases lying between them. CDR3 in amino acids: CASASQSGNTIYF. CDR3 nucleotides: TGTGCCAGCGCGAGTCAGTCTGGAAACACCATATATTTT.

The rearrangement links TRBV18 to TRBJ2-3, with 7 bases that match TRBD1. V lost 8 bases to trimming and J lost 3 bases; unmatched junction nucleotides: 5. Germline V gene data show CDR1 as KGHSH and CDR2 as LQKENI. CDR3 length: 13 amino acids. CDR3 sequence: CASTGVVTDTQYF. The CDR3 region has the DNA TGTGCCAGCACAGGGGTAGTTACAGATACGCAGTATTTT.

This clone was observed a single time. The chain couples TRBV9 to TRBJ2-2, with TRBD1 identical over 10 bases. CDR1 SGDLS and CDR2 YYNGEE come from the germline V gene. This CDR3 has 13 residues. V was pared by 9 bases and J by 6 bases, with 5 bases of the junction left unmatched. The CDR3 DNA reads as TGTGCCAAGATGGGACAGGGGCCCGGGGAGCTGTTTTTT. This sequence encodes CAKMGQGPGELFF.

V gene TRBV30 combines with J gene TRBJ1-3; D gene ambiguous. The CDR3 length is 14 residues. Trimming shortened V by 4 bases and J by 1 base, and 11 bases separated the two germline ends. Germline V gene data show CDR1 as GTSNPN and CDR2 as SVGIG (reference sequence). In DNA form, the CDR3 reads TGTGCCTGGACGGCAGACTTTTCTGGAAACACCATATATTTT. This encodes CAWTADFSGNTIYF.

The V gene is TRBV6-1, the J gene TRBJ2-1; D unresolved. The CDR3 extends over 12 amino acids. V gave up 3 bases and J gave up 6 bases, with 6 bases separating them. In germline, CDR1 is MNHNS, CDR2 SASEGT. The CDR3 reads CASSDRSNEQFF. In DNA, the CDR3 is TGTGCCAGCAGTGATCGCTCCAATGAGCAGTTCTTC.

CDR3 in DNA: TGTGCCTGGAGTGGGGGGTTAGGGAACACAGATACGCAGTATTTT. It translates to CAWSGGLGNTDTQYF. The chain joins TRBV30 to TRBJ2-3, with D perhaps assigned TRBD1 or TRBD2 (5 bases each). The germline CDR1 and CDR2 sequences are GTSNPN and SVGIG (reference sequence). The CDR3 totals 15 residues. V lost 1 base and J 2 bases, leaving 13 bases between the germline ends.